What follows are 24 T cell receptor beta chains derived from one specimen sequenced in a study of identical twins. TCRdb used MiXCR to reprocess the 5' RACE reads, holding one entry per CDR3 protein. The data contain 350,000 to 450,000 distinct CDR3 sequences, around a sixth of them singletons. Sequencing was done on a sample of naive T cells sorted from blood. These TCRs come from a man aged 45-65 years in good health.

This clonotype has just a few counts. The rearrangement joins TRBV5-4 to TRBJ2-6; 9 nucleotides match TRBD2. V was pared by 4 bases and J by 1 base, with 9 bases of the junction left unmatched. Germline values: CDR1 SGHNT, CDR2 YYREEE (reference sequence). The CDR3 is 18 residues long. The CDR3 reads CASSGKTSGDSGANVLTF. The CDR3 nucleotides read TGTGCCAGCAGCGGGAAGACTAGCGGAGATTCTGGGGCCAACGTCCTGACTTTC.

In its sample, this clonotype was seen many times. The V gene is TRBV20-1, the J gene TRBJ2-1, with 8 bases lining up with TRBD2. The J segment lost 4 bases and the V segment lost 3 bases, leaving 11 bases of the junction unmatched. This CDR3 is built from 16 residues. Per germline, CDR1 DFQATT and CDR2 SNEGSKA (reference sequence). Written as DNA, the CDR3 is TGCAGTGCTAGTTCCGCGGGGGGCCCAAAATACAATGAGCAGTTCTTC. Amino acids: CSASSAGGPKYNEQFF.

This clonotype showed up just a few times. The genes are TRBV20-1 and TRBJ2-1; 10 positions agree with TRBD2. CDR1 is DFQATT, CDR2 SNEGSKA, per germline (reference sequence). V gave up 6 bases and J gave up 1 base; unmatched junction bases: 3. The CDR3 is made up of 14 amino acids. CDR3 in amino acids: CSANSGGSYNEQFF. CDR3 nucleotides: TGCAGTGCAAATAGCGGGGGGTCCTACAATGAGCAGTTCTTC.

This clonotype has more than one count but fewer than ten. The chain combines TRBV27 with TRBJ1-2; 7 nucleotides agree with TRBD1. The length of the CDR3 is 12 residues. V lost 6 bases to trimming and J lost 8 bases; unmatched junction nucleotides: 6. Germline V gene sequence: CDR1 MNHEY, CDR2 SMNVEV (reference sequence). CDR3 region: CASRQGRRGYTF. DNA for the CDR3: TGTGCCAGCAGACAGGGGCGACGGGGCTACACCTTC.

This chain uses TRBV5-6 with TRBJ2-3; TRBD1 might be the D (6 bases). From germline, CDR1 is SGHDT and CDR2 YYEEEE. This CDR3 is built from 17 residues. Trimming stripped 0 bases from V and 4 bases from J, with 18 bases between. The CDR3 loop is CASSLANAGGRADTQYF. The CDR3 region has the DNA TGTGCCAGCAGCTTGGCCAATGCTGGGGGCCGGGCAGATACGCAGTATTTT.

There are a few counts of this clonotype. CDR3 sequence: CASSLYGQGAVELFF. For the CDR3, the DNA is TGTGCCAGCAGTTTATATGGACAGGGGGCGGTGGAGCTGTTTTTT. The V gene is TRBV12-3 or TRBV12-4, the J gene TRBJ2-2; 11 bases align to TRBD1. The CDR3 runs to 15 residues. V gave up 2 bases and J gave up 10 bases; unmatched junction bases: 6.

A few counts support this clonotype. V is TRBV25-1 and J is TRBJ2-3, with TRBD1 identical over 8 bases. This CDR3 contains 14 residues. V was pared by 2 bases and J by 5 bases, with 3 bases of the junction left unmatched. Germline CDR1 MGHDK, CDR2 SYGVNS. The CDR3 reads CASSETGGKDTQYF. The CDR3 nucleotides are TGTGCCAGCAGTGAAACAGGGGGTAAAGATACGCAGTATTTT.

This clonotype has only a few counts. The CDR3 DNA reads TGTGCCATCAGTGATGGGGGGAGCTACGAGCAGTACTTC. It specifies CAISDGGSYEQYF. The rearrangement joins TRBV10-3 to TRBJ2-7; TRBD2 is a possible D gene (6 bases). This CDR3 contains 13 residues. Germline V gene sequence: CDR1 ENHRY, CDR2 SYGVKD. The germline V and J ends were trimmed by 3 bases and 3 bases, with 9 bases remaining between them.

This chain joins TRBV20-1 and TRBJ2-1; TRBD2 might be the D (6 bases). The CDR3 contains 14 residues. The germline V gene has CDR1 DFQATT and CDR2 SNEGSKA (reference sequence). Trimming took 6 bases from V and 8 from J, leaving 20 bases between them. DNA for the CDR3: TGCAGTGCCACCCCGGGGCGGCGGGGCCATGAGCAGTTCTTC. This sequence encodes CSATPGRRGHEQFF.

This clonotype appeared many times. The chain employs TRBV20-1 and TRBJ1-5; the D is unclear. The V end was cut by 0 bases, the J end by 6 bases, with 6 bases between. The CDR3 extends over 12 amino acids. Germline V gene data show CDR1 as DFQATT and CDR2 as SNEGSKA (reference sequence). CDR3 bases: TGCAGTGCTAGAGACCTGAGTCAGCCCCAGCATTTT. Its protein product is CSARDLSQPQHF.

Ten or more counts support this clonotype. This sequence joins TRBV20-1 and TRBJ1-1; D is perhaps TRBD1 (6 bases). Germline V gene data show CDR1 as DFQATT and CDR2 as SNEGSKA (reference sequence). This CDR3 comprises 13 residues. V was trimmed by 4 bases and J by 4 bases, leaving 13 bases between them. CDR3 region: CSAKGGRVTEAFF. The CDR3 bases are TGCAGTGCTAAGGGGGGAAGGGTCACTGAAGCTTTCTTT.

J is TRBJ1-5 and V is TRBV20-1; D unclear. The V and J ends lost 2 bases and 0 bases respectively, with 11 bases between them. Germline loops: CDR1 DFQATT, CDR2 SNEGSKA (reference sequence). The CDR3 has 15 amino acids. CDR3 amino acids: CSARLGGVSNQPQHF. The DNA of the CDR3 is TGCAGTGCTAGATTGGGCGGCGTTAGCAATCAGCCCCAGCATTTT.

The chain couples TRBV12-3 or TRBV12-4 to TRBJ1-4; tentatively, D is TRBD1 (5 bases). The CDR3 covers 18 residues. V shed 6 bases and J shed 3 bases, with 23 bases lying between them. CDR3 coding DNA: TGTGCCAGCAGCCAAAGGTGGAGTAGACAGAGCTCTAATGAAAAACTGTTTTTT. Encoded protein: CASSQRWSRQSSNEKLFF.

The gene calls are TRBV6-5 and TRBJ1-5, with D uncertain. Germline V gives CDR1 MNHEY, CDR2 SVGAGI. V was cut by 0 bases and J by 4 bases, with 13 bases left in between. The CDR3 is made up of 16 amino acids. Written as DNA, the CDR3 is TGTGCCAGCAGTTACTCAACGGGAGTCCTTAATCAGCCCCAGCATTTT. Translating gives CASSYSTGVLNQPQHF.

Only a few counts were recorded for this clonotype. CDR3 sequence (DNA): TGTGCCAGCAGCTTATGGCGGGGGGGCCAAGGTGAGCAGTTCTTC. It is translated as CASSLWRGGQGEQFF. The chain uses TRBV7-8 and TRBJ2-1; 9 bases agree with TRBD2. Germline V gene sequence: CDR1 SGHVS, CDR2 FQNEAQ. V was clipped by 2 bases and J by 9 bases; unmatched bases: 8. CDR3 length: 15 residues.

This clonotype was picked up many times. V is TRBV20-1 and J is TRBJ2-7; perhaps TRBD1 as D (6 bases). Deletions cut 6 bases from V and 5 bases from J, with 11 bases between. The CDR3 has 11 residues. CDR1 DFQATT and CDR2 SNEGSKA come from the germline V gene (reference sequence). The DNA for the CDR3 is TGCAGTGCGCTACAGGGTGACGAGCAGTACTTC. This encodes CSALQGDEQYF.

The gene calls are TRBV5-5 and TRBJ2-5; no firm D call. This CDR3 region has 14 residues. Trimming took off 1 base at V and 5 bases at J, with 12 bases between the two ends. The germline V gene has CDR1 SGHKS and CDR2 YYEKEE (reference sequence). In DNA form, the CDR3 reads TGTGCCAGCAGCTTGAGGCGCGCCGGGGAGACCCAGTACTTC. It specifies CASSLRRAGETQYF.

This clonotype was recorded only once. V and J are TRBV3-1 and TRBJ1-1; 8 bases match TRBD1. Germline V gives CDR1 LGHDT, CDR2 YNNKEL (reference sequence). Trimming removed 4 bases from V and 4 bases from J; junction bases left unmatched: 8. The CDR3 spans 15 residues. The CDR3, as DNA: TGTGCCAGCAGCCCCGGACAGGGATCGGGCACTGAAGCTTTCTTT. Its protein product is CASSPGQGSGTEAFF.

This clonotype was detected ten times or more. The chain is built from TRBV27 and TRBJ1-1; D remains ambiguous. Between the trimmed V and J ends, which lost 3 bases and 2 bases, there was a span of 10 bases. Germline lookup yields CDR1 MNHEY and CDR2 SMNVEV (reference sequence). There are 14 residues in the CDR3. As DNA, the CDR3 is TGTGCCAGCAGTTTTAGGGCGTTTAACACTGAAGCTTTCTTT. Its translation: CASSFRAFNTEAFF.

V is TRBV6-1 and J is TRBJ1-1; tentative D call: TRBD1 (5 bases). Trimming took 5 bases from V and 1 from J, leaving 11 bases between them. This CDR3 spans 14 amino acids. Germline assignment: CDR1 MNHNS and CDR2 SASEGT. CDR3 sequence (DNA): TGTGCCAGCAGTCGGGGGGAATGGAACACTGAAGCTTTCTTT. Encoded protein: CASSRGEWNTEAFF.

Only a few counts were recorded for this clonotype. The chain uses TRBV4-3 and TRBJ1-4; 11 nucleotides agree with TRBD1. V was pared by 2 bases and J by 7 bases, with 6 bases of the junction left unmatched. Per the germline V gene, CDR1 is LGHNA and CDR2 is YSLEER. The CDR3 contains 16 residues. CDR3 sequence (DNA): TGCGCCAGCAGCCAATTCCGGACAGGGGGCGGTGAAAAACTGTTTTTT. Translating it yields CASSQFRTGGGEKLFF.

This clonotype appeared many times. The DNA of the CDR3 is TGCAGTGCTCGAGCGGTGGGGTCCACAGATACGCAGTATTTT. Translation gives CSARAVGSTDTQYF. This chain connects TRBV20-1 to TRBJ2-3; possible D gene TRBD2, 5 bases. This CDR3 comprises 14 residues. The germline gives CDR1 DFQATT, CDR2 SNEGSKA (reference sequence). V was shortened by 5 bases and J by 2 bases, with 14 bases between the two germline ends.

This clonotype was picked up many times. This sequence joins TRBV6-5 and TRBJ1-3, with D unresolved. The V end lost 2 bases, the J end lost 0 bases, and 8 bases lay between the germline ends. Per germline, CDR1 MNHEY and CDR2 SVGAGI. CDR3 size: 15 residues. The CDR3 DNA follows: TGTGCCAGCAGTTACCTTGCCTTCTCTGGAAACACCATATATTTT. This gives the protein CASSYLAFSGNTIYF.

The chain uses TRBV12-3 or TRBV12-4 and TRBJ1-1, with no clear D. V shed 3 bases and J shed 5 bases, with 16 bases lying between them. The CDR3 covers 15 residues. The CDR3 here is CASSFRQSYKTEAFF. In DNA form, the CDR3 reads TGTGCCAGCAGTTTTAGGCAGTCGTATAAGACTGAAGCTTTCTTT.